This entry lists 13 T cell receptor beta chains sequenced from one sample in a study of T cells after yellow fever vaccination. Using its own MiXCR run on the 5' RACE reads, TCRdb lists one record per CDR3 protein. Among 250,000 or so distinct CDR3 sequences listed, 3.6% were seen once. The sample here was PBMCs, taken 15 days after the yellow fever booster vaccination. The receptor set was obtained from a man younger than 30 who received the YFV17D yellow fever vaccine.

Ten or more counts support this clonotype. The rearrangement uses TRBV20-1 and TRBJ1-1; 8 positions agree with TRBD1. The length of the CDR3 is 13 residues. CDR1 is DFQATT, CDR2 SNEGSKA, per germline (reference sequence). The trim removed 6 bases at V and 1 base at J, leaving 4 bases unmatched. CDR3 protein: CSAPGQANTEAFF. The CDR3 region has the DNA TGCAGTGCGCCGGGACAGGCGAACACTGAAGCTTTCTTT.

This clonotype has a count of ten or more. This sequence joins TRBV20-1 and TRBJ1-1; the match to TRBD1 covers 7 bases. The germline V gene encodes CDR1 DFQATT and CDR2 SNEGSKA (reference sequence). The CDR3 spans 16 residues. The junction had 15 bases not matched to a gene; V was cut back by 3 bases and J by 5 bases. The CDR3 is CSASTPDRWLGTEAFF. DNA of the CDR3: TGCAGTGCTAGTACCCCGGACAGGTGGTTGGGAACTGAAGCTTTCTTT.

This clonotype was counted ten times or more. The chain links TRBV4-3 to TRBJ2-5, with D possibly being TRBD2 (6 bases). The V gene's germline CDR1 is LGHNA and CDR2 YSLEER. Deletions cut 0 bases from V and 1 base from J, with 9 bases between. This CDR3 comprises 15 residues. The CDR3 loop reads CASSQDETSQETQYF. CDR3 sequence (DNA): TGCGCCAGCAGCCAAGATGAGACTAGCCAAGAGACCCAGTACTTC.

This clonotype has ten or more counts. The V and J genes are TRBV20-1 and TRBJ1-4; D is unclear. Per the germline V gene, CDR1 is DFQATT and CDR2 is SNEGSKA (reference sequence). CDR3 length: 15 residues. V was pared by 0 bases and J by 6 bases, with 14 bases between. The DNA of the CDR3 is TGCAGTGCTAGAGATTATGGCAAAGATGATGAAAAACTGTTTTTT. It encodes CSARDYGKDDEKLFF.

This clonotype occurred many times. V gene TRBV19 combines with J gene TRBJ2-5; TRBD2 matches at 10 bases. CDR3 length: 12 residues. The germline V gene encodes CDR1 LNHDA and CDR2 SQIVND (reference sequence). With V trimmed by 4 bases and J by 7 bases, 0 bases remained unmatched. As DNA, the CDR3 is TGTGCCAGTAGTACTAGCGGGGGGACCCAGTACTTC. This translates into CASSTSGGTQYF.

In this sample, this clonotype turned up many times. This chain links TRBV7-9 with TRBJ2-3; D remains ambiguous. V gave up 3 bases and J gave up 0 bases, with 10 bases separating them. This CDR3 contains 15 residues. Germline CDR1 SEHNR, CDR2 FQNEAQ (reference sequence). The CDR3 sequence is CASSLLGQSTDTQYF. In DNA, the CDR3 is TGTGCCAGCAGCTTGCTCGGGCAGAGCACAGATACGCAGTATTTT.

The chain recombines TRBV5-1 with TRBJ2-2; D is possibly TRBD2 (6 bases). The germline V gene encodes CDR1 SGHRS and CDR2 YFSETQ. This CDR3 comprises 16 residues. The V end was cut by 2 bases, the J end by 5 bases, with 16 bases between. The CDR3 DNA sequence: TGCGCCAGCAGCTTCTTGCAGGGAGGTTTGACCGGGGAGCTGTTTTTT. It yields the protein CASSFLQGGLTGELFF.

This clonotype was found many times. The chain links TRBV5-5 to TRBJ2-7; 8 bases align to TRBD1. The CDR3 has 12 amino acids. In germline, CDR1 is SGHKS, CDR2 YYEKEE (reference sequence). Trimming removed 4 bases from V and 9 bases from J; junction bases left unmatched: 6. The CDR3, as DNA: TGTGCCAGCAGCCTCCAGGGGGCCGGGCAGTACTTC. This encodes CASSLQGAGQYF.

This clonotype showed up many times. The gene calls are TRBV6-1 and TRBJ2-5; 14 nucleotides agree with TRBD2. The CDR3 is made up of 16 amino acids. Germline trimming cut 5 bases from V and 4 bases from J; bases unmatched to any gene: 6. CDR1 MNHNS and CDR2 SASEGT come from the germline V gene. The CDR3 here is CASSRLAGGPGETQYF. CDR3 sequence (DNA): TGTGCCAGCAGTAGACTAGCGGGGGGGCCGGGAGAGACCCAGTACTTC.

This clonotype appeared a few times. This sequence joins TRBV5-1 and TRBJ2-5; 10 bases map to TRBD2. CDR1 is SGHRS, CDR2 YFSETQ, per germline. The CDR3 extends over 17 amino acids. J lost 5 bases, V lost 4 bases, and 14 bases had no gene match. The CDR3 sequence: CASSRSQTSGFEETQYF. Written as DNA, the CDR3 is TGCGCCAGCAGCCGATCACAGACTAGCGGGTTTGAGGAGACCCAGTACTTC. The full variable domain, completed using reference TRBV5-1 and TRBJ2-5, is KAGVTQTPRYLIKTRGQQVTLSCSPISGHRSVSWYQQTPGQGLQFLFEYFSETQRNKGNFPGRFSGRQFSNSRSEMNVSTLELGDSALYLCASSRSQTSGFEETQYFGPGTRLLVL.

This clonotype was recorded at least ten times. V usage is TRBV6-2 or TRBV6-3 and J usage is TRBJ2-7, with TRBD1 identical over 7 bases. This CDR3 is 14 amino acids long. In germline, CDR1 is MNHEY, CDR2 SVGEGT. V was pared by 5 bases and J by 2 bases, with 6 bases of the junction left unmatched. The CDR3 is CASSQRDSAYEQYF. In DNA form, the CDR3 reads TGTGCCAGCAGTCAAAGGGACAGCGCCTACGAGCAGTACTTC.

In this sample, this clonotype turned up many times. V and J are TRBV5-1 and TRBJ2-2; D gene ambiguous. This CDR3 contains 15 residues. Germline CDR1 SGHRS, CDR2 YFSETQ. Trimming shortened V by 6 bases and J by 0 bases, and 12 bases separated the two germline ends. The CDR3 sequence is CASTPTKANTGELFF. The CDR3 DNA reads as TGCGCCAGCACCCCTACTAAAGCGAACACCGGGGAGCTGTTTTTT.

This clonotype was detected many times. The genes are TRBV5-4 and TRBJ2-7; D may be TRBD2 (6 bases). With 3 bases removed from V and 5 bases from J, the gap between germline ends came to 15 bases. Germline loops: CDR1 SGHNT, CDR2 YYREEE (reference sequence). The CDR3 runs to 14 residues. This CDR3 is CASSSPDGGHEQYF. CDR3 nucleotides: TGTGCCAGCAGCTCCCCCGACGGAGGGCACGAGCAGTACTTC.